This T cell receptor (beta chain) was retrieved from a study of T cell repertoires in cytomegalovirus infection. On the study more broadly: Both recently identified HLA-C-restricted and well-studied HLA-B-restricted CMV epitopes were used in the study. Public TCR beta signatures indicated both CMV infection and matching HLA type.

TCRdb reprocessed the reads with MiXCR, giving one entry per CDR3 protein. This sample has around 340,000 distinct CDR3 sequences; about 27% occur once, and the top ten carry 15% to 20%. This clonotype has only a few counts. Its matching antigen is unknown. Study-wide results and caveats: The ex vivo response was dominated by HLA-C-restricted CMV-specific TCR beta clonotypes.

V shed 1 base, J shed 4 bases, and the junction held 3 bases outside the gene matches. The germline V gene has CDR1 SGHDN and CDR2 FVKESK. The CDR3 is 15 amino acids. The source was cultured PBMCs, collected from culture after CMV antigen stimulation. The sequence came from a human donor in good health (CMV status not recorded). Some clones in this sample may be carry-over from other donors' samples. The rearrangement links TRBV14 to TRBJ1-2, with 10 bases fitting TRBD1. CDR3 in DNA: TGTGCCAGCAGCCAAGGGACAGGGGGTGGCTATGGCTACACCTTC. Translated: CASSQGTGGGYGYTF. Variable domain in full (rest from reference TRBV14 and TRBJ1-2): EAGVTQFPSHSVIEKGQTVTLRCDPISGHDNLYWYRRVMGKEIKFLLHFVKESKQDESGMPNNRFLAERTGGTYSTLKVQPAELEDSGVYFCASSQGTGGGYGYTFGSGTRLTVV.